These T cell receptor beta chains were read from a single sample in a study of CD8 T cells in Susac syndrome. TCRdb re-called the immunoSEQ multiplex PCR reads through MiXCR, storing one row per CDR3 protein. The sample lists about 80,000 distinct CDR3 sequences; around 94% were seen once. Sequenced: CD8+ T cells from PBMCs. All receptors come from a human donor in good health. The CDR3 runs from the conserved cysteine through the conserved F or W. A D gene is named only where the DNA matches it firmly.

.	TRBV7-9	TRBJ1-2	CASSRDTGVTF
.	TRBV18	TRBJ1-2	CASPGDYYGYTF
.	TRBV15	TRBJ2-1	CATSPRDYNEQFF
.	TRBV20-1	TRBJ1-1	CSAPVWENTEAFF
.	TRBV7-8	TRBJ1-6	CASSLGGLRSYNSPLHF
.	TRBV5-1	TRBJ1-2	CASSLARGSGYTF
TRBD1	TRBV28	TRBJ2-2	CASSLGQLTGELFF
.	TRBV7-2	TRBJ2-7	CASSHFLAVNHYEQYF
.	TRBV7-9	TRBJ2-3	CASSSKGEGTDTQYF
TRBD2	TRBV6-6	TRBJ2-1	CASSASGSNNEQFF
.	TRBV12-3/TRBV12-4	TRBJ1-3	CASSSRSGNTIYF
TRBD1	TRBV19	TRBJ1-2	CASSDRDQDGYTF
.	TRBV19	TRBJ1-2	CASSILTSGYYGYTF
.	TRBV6-2/TRBV6-3	TRBJ2-7	CASTTGLGEQYF
.	TRBV4-1	TRBJ2-2	CASSQERGWELFF
.	TRBV28	TRBJ1-2	CASSFKGFYGYTF
.	TRBV12-3/TRBV12-4	TRBJ2-7	CASRPEGTYEQYF
.	TRBV28	TRBJ2-3	CASSGMSGTDTQYF
.	TRBV15	TRBJ1-2	CATQANYGYTF
.	TRBV2	TRBJ1-2	CASSFGQMITGYTF
.	TRBV27	TRBJ2-1	CASSLFGLSGEQFF
.	TRBV12-3/TRBV12-4	TRBJ2-3	CASSPGTDTQYF
TRBD1	TRBV5-1	TRBJ1-2	CASSSYGQGDGYTF
.	TRBV28	TRBJ2-5	CASSFIQMDRQETQYF
.	TRBV5-1	TRBJ1-1	CASSLYRGGTEAFF
TRBD1	TRBV25-1	TRBJ1-2	CALSRDRDHNYGYTF
.	TRBV7-6	TRBJ1-5	CASSLESDSGPQHF
.	TRBV27	TRBJ1-1	CASSPLTDRNTEAFF
TRBD2	TRBV9	TRBJ2-1	CASSSRTSANNEQFF
.	TRBV29-1	TRBJ2-2	CSVGSSPGELFF
TRBD1	TRBV28	TRBJ1-1	CASSLRQGDTEAFF
TRBD1	TRBV7-9	TRBJ1-2	CATKLQGAAYGYTF
.	TRBV27	TRBJ1-4	CASSLRPGGTNEKLFF
.	TRBV12-3/TRBV12-4	TRBJ1-5	CASSLGGRGGQPQHF
TRBD1	TRBV28	TRBJ1-2	CASSSPRLPLTGTANYGYTF
TRBD2	TRBV6-2/TRBV6-3	TRBJ2-1	CASSYSASGGGQFF
.	TRBV6-1	TRBJ2-1	CASSEAAGWAVDEQFF
.	TRBV13	TRBJ2-1	CASSLFPGTLSYNEQFF
TRBD1	TRBV20-1	TRBJ2-7	CSARDPGQGTYEQYF
.	TRBV9	TRBJ1-2	CASSAGVHGYTF
TRBD2	TRBV4-3	TRBJ2-2	CASSDSGLAPTGELFF
TRBD1	TRBV7-2	TRBJ2-1	CASSTPTGPSNYNEQFF
TRBD1	TRBV10-2	TRBJ1-6	CASSDDVGQGYNSPLHF
TRBD1	TRBV24-1	TRBJ1-2	CATSDPRDRGNGYTF
.	TRBV20-1	TRBJ2-2	CSGLVNTGELFF
.	TRBV15	TRBJ1-1	CATSEGTNTEAFF